The source of this TCR beta chain is a study of cytomegalovirus exposure and HLA in healthy donors (dated by TCRdb to 2016 to 2017). With regard to the full study: In an earlier analysis of under 600 of the donors, about 260 Gb of sequence data and 90 million to 120 million unique TCR beta sequences from approximately 180 million T cells were reported. High-throughput TCR immunosequencing, statistical association of individual TCRs with disease status, and machine learning were combined to predict cytomegalovirus infection status. An earlier analysis of roughly 580 of the donors used high-throughput TCR beta sequencing to judge whether each TCR beta V gene segment behaved as functional or pseudogenic. The later analysis used no new phenotypic data to find candidate immune exposures, relying instead on TCR beta sequences and their occurrence across donors. Among about 400 genotyped donors of the cohort, an average of approximately 240,000 unique TCR beta nucleotide sequences was sequenced per donor, of which 15% to 20% were non-productive. Among the approximately 420 genotyped donors, approximately 81% belonged to the genetic ancestry cluster associated with self-reported Caucasian donors. The number of donors typed differed by locus, with roughly 620-640 for A, B, C, DRB1 and DQB1, 522 for DQA1, 600 to 610 for DPA1, and around 460 for DPB1. Along with the approximately 650-subject first cohort, a separate validation cohort of over 90 different subjects was used. Genome-wide SNP genotypes for about three fifths of the roughly 670 donors were used in a later genetic analysis, which treated that subset as a discovery cohort. Roughly 300 gigabases of sequencing data and around 90 million unique TCR sequences made up an early release that covered nearly 650 HLA-typed donors. Both class I and class II loci were covered by HLA typing, at four-digit resolution. A later analysis re-analyzed previously published TCR beta repertoires from 500 to 700 donors and added high-resolution HLA genotyping to study TCR occurrence patterns. Using immunosequencing, the study profiled T cell repertoires from 500 to 800 subjects and related those repertoires to cytomegalovirus serostatus. The study was designed to test whether signatures of past pathogen exposure could be identified by cataloging public T cell receptors. Roughly five DR-DQ haplotypes were handled as single units for association and clustering, since linkage in the cohort was strong. All discovery cohort repertoires had been generated on a single sequencing platform. Alongside the repertoire data, information on donor age, sex, ethnicity and CMV serostatus was compiled. General study outcomes and caveats: The sequencing pipeline was judged likely to have produced a cluster of highly shared sequence variants as a technical artifact. Linkage disequilibrium might explain the correlated functional status among segregating V segments, but an unknown experimental factor could not be excluded. A later genetic analysis associated a missense DCLRE1C variant with V-gene and J-gene trimming of TCR beta chains, and an independent cohort replicated the association. While some public TCRs were present in many individuals, most TCR sequences turned up only very rarely across donors. The 87-base-pair reads could not distinguish some IMGT-functional V segments, including TRBV6-2 and TRBV6-3, so those segments were excluded. A later analysis found that TCR association rates varied across HLA loci, with DRB1 alleles showing the most associated TCRs and HLA-C alleles the fewest. A later analysis found that most CMV-associated TCR beta chains appeared HLA-restricted, with HLA associations seemingly driven largely by CMV exposure. It was suggested by the authors that the approach could potentially be generalized to other disease states and immunological phenotypes. The study listed approximately 150 TCR beta chains as associated with cytomegalovirus. A few of the identified cytomegalovirus-associated TCR beta chains were confirmed in vitro to be specific for cytomegalovirus antigens. The classifier was reported to diagnose cytomegalovirus status with high specificity and sensitivity in both the original and validation cohorts. Because some donors lacked HLA typing at each locus, the association tests relied only on the typed subset. According to a later analysis, parvovirus B19, influenza, CMV and Epstein-Barr virus appeared linked to several top co-occurrence clusters. CMV serostatus was the only immune exposure information available for the cohort. A further reported finding was that TCR beta sequences accurately predicted the HLA-A and HLA-B alleles for most subjects in the first cohort. At a false discovery rate of 0.05, a later analysis linked around 15,000 TCR beta sequences to specific HLA alleles. Compared with the roughly 600-donor mean, donors in an Asian-associated ancestry cluster had fewer N-insertions in productive TCRs, according to a later genetic analysis. Presence/absence analyses assumed roughly uniform sequencing depth across donors, an assumption that may not hold. In a later analysis, HLA-associated TCR beta chains were found to be more clonally expanded and to have lower generation probabilities than equally common non-associated chains. Because counts were too low, roughly 17 rarely observed V segments, including chromosome 9 orphons, were left out of the earlier analysis of approximately 500 of the donors. An earlier analysis of around 600 of the donors showed that most TCR beta V segments appeared in productive rearrangements either about 87% or about 30% of the time, which broadly matched IMGT annotations. The cohort was sequenced for TCR beta chains only, and without alpha or paired-chain data the features that could be detected were limited. When HLA alleles, especially DR and DQ, strongly co-occurred, attributing TCR associations to individual alleles was difficult.

The cohort was made up of hundreds of healthy bone marrow donors. At the time of sampling, every cohort member was nominally healthy, though immune exposures that went unrecorded were likely present. The donor was CMV seronegative and belonged to the group of around 350 seronegative cohort members. Each donor provided a peripheral blood sample, and peripheral blood mononuclear cells were used for TCR beta sequencing. The Qiagen DNeasy Blood Extraction Kit was used to extract genomic DNA from the blood cell samples. The protocol used for the library was the immunoSEQ multiplex PCR assay. For the multiplex PCR, a mixture combining 60 forward primers for TCR Vbeta segments and 13 reverse primers for TCR Jbeta segments was used. A multiplex PCR assay on genomic DNA amplified the CDR3 region of rearranged TCR beta genes. The amplified TCR beta libraries were sequenced on the Illumina HiSeq System as 87-base-pair reads. On the authors' methods: In a later analysis, some 80 million unique TCR beta chains were counted across the 690 or so repertoires, and roughly 10 million of these chains were shared by at least two donors. To remove PCR and sequencing errors, raw reads were error-corrected and collapsed into unique sequences using a nearest-neighbor algorithm that merged closely related sequences. Alignment of CDR3 sequences to IMGT reference sequences was used to assign V, D and J gene segments. Each retained sequence needed at least a six-nucleotide match to both a V gene segment and a J gene segment. A rearrangement was called productive if the CDR3 had no stop codons and remained in frame with V and J, and every other rearrangement was called non-productive. CDR3 was defined by IMGT convention, running from the second conserved V-encoded cysteine to the conserved J-encoded phenylalanine. The earlier analysis of some 600 of the donors excluded sequences that lacked an unambiguous match to a single V gene segment. In an earlier analysis of 587 of the donors, V segments were called functional above 56.7% productive rearrangements and were called segregating when the between-donor standard deviation exceeded 5%. To diagnose cytomegalovirus status from the catalog of TCR beta chain sequences, a statistical classification framework was built. A later analysis assigned V and J genes by comparing TCR nucleotide sequences with IMGT/GENE-DB human TR gene sequences. The TCRdist pipeline was used in a later analysis to assign CDR3 sequences and most-parsimonious VDJ recombination scenarios. A later analysis defined each TCR beta chain by its CDR3 amino acid sequence plus V-gene family, and excluded reads lacking a unique V-gene family. To address suspected cross-contamination and a sequencing artifact, a later analysis removed over 500 highly shared, low-generation-probability nucleotide sequences. In a later analysis, a clonal expansion index was calculated for each public chain from normalized within-repertoire ranks of inferred template counts. In a later analysis, generation probabilities were computed with a VDJ recombination model fitted to out-of-frame rearrangements, and the resulting probabilities were checked against IGoR. In a later analysis, TCR-TCR, TCR-HLA and TCR-CMV co-occurrence was scored with hypergeometric tests, and a repertoire-size bias correction was applied to TCR pairs. In a later analysis, false discovery rates were estimated by permuting HLA or CMV assignments 20 times. In a later analysis, co-occurring TCRs were grouped using DBSCAN, with TCRdist sequence similarity added in when clustering inside HLA-allele-positive subsets. Repertoires with fewer than 30,000 or more than 120,000 public chains were left out of co-occurrence clustering, as were a handful of repertoires with anomalous nucleotide sharing. The clones in this table, taken by TCRdb from immuneACCESS, are in-frame only. Not every clone is retained; where verified, under half of the shortfall comes from an unresolved V gene, and the cause of the rest is unknown. Clonal size and the V and J genes are those of that table, whereas D and trimming came from the DNA. This sample comprises approximately 150,000 clones, about four fifths of them detected only once. The ten largest clones represent 2% to 3% of the sample.

On this clone: Its target antigen remains unknown. No base quality information exists; no much larger clone differs at one position.

Reading from cysteine to phenylalanine, the CDR3 counts 14 amino acids. The read is trimmed to its CDR3 DNA, 42 bases read in frame from base 1. CDR1 and CDR2 are read off the germline V gene (reference sequence) as SEHNR and FQNEAQ. V and J are truncated by 7 bases and 3 bases respectively, leaving an intervening sequence of 13 bases. Here the chain combines TRBV7-9 and TRBJ2-1; a tentative D match to TRBD1 spans 6 bases. This TCR was recovered from a male donor in good health and CMV-seronegative. What was sequenced was PBMCs. For the CDR3, the sequence is CASTRMDSYNEQFF. The DNA sequence is as follows: TGTGCCAGCACGAGAATGGACAGCTACAATGAGCAGTTCTTC. The variable domain in full, with residues beyond the CDR3 obtained from the reference TRBV7-9 and TRBJ2-1 genes, is DTGVSQNPRHKITKRGQNVTFRCDPISEHNRLYWYRQTLGQGPEFLTYFQNEAQLEKSRLLSDRFSAERPKGSFSTLEIQRTEQGDSAMYLCASTRMDSYNEQFFGPGTRLTVL.